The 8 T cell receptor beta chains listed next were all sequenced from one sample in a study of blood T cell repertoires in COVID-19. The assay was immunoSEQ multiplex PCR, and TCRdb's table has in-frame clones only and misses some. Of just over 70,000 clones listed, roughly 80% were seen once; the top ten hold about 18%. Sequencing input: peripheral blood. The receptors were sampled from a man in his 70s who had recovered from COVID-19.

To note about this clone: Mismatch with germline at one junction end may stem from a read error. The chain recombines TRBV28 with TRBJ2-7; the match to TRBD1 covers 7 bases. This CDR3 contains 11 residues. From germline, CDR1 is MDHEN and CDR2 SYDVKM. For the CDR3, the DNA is TGTGCCAGCAGTACGAGACAGGGTTTTGTCTTC. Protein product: CASSTRQGFVF.

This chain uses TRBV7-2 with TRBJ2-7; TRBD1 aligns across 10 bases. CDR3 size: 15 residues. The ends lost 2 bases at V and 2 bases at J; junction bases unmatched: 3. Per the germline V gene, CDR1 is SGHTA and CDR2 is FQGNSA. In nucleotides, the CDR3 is TGTGCCAGCAGCTTACCTGGGACAGGGGCCTACGAGCAGTACTTC. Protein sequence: CASSLPGTGAYEQYF. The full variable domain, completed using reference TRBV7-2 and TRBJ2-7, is GAGVSQSPSNKVTEKGKDVELRCDPISGHTALYWYRQSLGQGLEFLIYFQGNSAPDKSGLPSDRFSAERTGGSVSTLTIQRTQQEDSAVYLCASSLPGTGAYEQYFGPGTRLTVT.

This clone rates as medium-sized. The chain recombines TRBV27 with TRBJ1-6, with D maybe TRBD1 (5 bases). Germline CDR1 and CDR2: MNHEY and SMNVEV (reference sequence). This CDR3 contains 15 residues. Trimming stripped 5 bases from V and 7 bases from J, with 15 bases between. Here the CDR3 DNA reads TGTGCCAGCAGTATTTCGGGGCGGGGAAATTCACCCCTCCACTTT. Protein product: CASSISGRGNSPLHF.

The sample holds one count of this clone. The CDR3 DNA is TGTGCCAGTAGTGTGACAGGGGTCCCCTACGAGCAGTACTTC. Translation: CASSVTGVPYEQYF. The rearrangement links TRBV19 to TRBJ2-7; 8 bases agree with TRBD1. Germline assignment: CDR1 LNHDA and CDR2 SQIVND (reference sequence). CDR3 length: 14 residues. Germline trimming cut 5 bases from V and 2 bases from J; bases unmatched to any gene: 5.

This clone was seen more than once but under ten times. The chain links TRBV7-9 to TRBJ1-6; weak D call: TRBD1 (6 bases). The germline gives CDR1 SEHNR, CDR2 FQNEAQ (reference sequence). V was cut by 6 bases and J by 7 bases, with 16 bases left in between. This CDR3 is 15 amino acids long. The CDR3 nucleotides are TGTGCCAGCAGACCCTGGACAGCAGAAAATTCACCCCTCCACTTT. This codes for CASRPWTAENSPLHF.

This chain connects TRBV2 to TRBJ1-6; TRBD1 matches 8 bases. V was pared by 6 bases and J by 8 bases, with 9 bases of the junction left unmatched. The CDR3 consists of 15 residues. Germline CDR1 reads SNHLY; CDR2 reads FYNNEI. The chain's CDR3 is CASRVQGVADSPLHF. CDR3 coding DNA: TGTGCCAGCAGGGTACAGGGGGTCGCGGATTCACCCCTCCACTTT.

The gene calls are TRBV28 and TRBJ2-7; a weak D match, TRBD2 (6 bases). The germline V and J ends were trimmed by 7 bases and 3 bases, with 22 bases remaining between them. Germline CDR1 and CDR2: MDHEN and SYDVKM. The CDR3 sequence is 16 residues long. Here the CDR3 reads CASTLGGGAGIYEQYF. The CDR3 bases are TGTGCCAGCACCCTTGGAGGCGGGGCAGGTATCTACGAGCAGTACTTC.

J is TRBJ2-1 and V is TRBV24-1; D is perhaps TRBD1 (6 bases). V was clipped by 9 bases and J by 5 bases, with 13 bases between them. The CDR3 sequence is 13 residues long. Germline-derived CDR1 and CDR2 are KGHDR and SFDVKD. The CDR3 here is CATEEGDNNEQFF. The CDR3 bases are TGTGCCACCGAAGAGGGGGACAACAATGAGCAGTTCTTC.